The source of this TCR beta chain is a study of cytomegalovirus exposure and HLA in healthy donors. Study as a whole: In an early release, HLA-typed donors contributed some 88 million unique TCR sequences. General study points: Analysis performed later found about 18,000 TCR beta sequences associated with HLA alleles at 0.05 false discovery rate. More clonal expansion characterized HLA-associated TCR beta chains than equally common others in a later analysis.

On this clone itself: Its cognate antigen is unknown.

The donors were healthy bone marrow donors. The PCR had 60 Vbeta and 13 Jbeta primers. Profiled with immunoSEQ multiplex PCR; TCRdb holds only in-frame clones, not every one. The profile covers 200,000 to 250,000 clones, with approximately 80% appearing a single time and approximately 0.5% taken by the ten largest. The material sequenced was PBMCs. The sequence derives from a woman aged 40-49 years in good health and CMV-seronegative.

The CDR3, as DNA: TGTGCCAGCAGTGACGGTCCCCCGGGACTAGCATCCAATGAGCAGTTCTTC. Protein product: CASSDGPPGLASNEQFF. The rearrangement uses TRBV6-4 and TRBJ2-1; 9 nucleotides match TRBD2. The CDR3 loop spans 17 amino acids. Germline CDR1 MRHNA, CDR2 SNTAGT. V dropped 2 bases and J dropped 6; count of bases not matched to a gene: 11.